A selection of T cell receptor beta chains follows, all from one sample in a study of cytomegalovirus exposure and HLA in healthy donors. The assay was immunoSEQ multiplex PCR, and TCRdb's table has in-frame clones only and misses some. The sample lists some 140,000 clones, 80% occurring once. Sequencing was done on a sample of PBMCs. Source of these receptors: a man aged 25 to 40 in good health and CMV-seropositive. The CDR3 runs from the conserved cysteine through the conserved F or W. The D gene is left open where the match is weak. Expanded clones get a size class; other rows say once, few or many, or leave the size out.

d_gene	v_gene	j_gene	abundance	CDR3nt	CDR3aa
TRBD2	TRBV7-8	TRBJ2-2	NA	TGTGCCAGCAGGAGACGGGAGGTGGACACCGGGGAGCTGTTTTTT	CASRRREVDTGELFF
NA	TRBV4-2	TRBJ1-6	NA	TGTGCCAGCAGCGAAGGACATAATAATTCACCCCTCCACTTT	CASSEGHNNSPLHF
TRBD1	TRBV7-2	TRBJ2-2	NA	TGTGCCAGCAGCTTAGCGAGACCGGGACAGGGTGTGCTGTTTTTT	CASSLARPGQGVLFF
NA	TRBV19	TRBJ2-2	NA	TGTGCCAGTAGTATAGTGGGGGGGCTAAACACCGGGGAGCTGTTTTTT	CASSIVGGLNTGELFF
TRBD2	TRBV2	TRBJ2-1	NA	TGTGCCAGCAGGATGGCGGGAGTGTACGGCGAGCAGTTCTTC	CASRMAGVYGEQFF
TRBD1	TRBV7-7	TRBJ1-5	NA	TGTGCTAGCAGCTTTTACAGGGGACCTCAGCCCCAGCATTTT	CASSFYRGPQPQHF
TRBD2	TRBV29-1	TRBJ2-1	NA	TGCAGCGTTGAACTAGCGGGAACGTCCCCCCTCGGCTCCTACAATGAGCAGTTCTTC	CSVELAGTSPLGSYNEQFF
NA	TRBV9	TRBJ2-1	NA	TGTGCCAGCAGCGTGGGGAGCGAGATGCCGGACTACAATGAGCAGTTCTTC	CASSVGSEMPDYNEQFF
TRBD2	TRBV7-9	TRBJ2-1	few	TGTGCCAGCAGCTTAGAGGGCGGGAGGGCAGATGAGCAGTTCTTC	CASSLEGGRADEQFF
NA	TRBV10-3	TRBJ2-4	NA	TGTGCCATCAGTGAGTTTGGGGGGGGCTTAGCCAAAAACATTCAGTACTTC	CAISEFGGGLAKNIQYF
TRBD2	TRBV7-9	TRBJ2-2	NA	TGTGCCAGCAGCCGGCTAGCGGGAGGGCCTAACGGGGAGCTGTTTTTT	CASSRLAGGPNGELFF
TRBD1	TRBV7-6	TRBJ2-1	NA	TGTGCCAGCAGCTCCCGGGACAGGGTTTACAATGAGCAGTTCTTC	CASSSRDRVYNEQFF
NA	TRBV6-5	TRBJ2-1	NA	TGTGCCGTAAGGATAGGGGGCTACAATGAGCAGTTCTTC	CAVRIGGYNEQFF
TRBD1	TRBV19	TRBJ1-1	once	TGTGCCAGTAGTACCCGGACAGGGGTGAACACTGAAGCTTTCTTT	CASSTRTGVNTEAFF
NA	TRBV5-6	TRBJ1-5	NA	TGTGCCAGCAGCTACAGGGATAGGAGCAATCAGCCCCAGCATTTT	CASSYRDRSNQPQHF
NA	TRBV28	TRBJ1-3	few	TGTGCCAGCAGGTTTGGGCCCTCTGGAAACACCATATATTTT	CASRFGPSGNTIYF
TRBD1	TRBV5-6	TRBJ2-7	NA	TGTGCCAGCAGCTCGATTGGACAGGGCCCCTACGAGCAGTACTTC	CASSSIGQGPYEQYF
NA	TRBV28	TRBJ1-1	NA	TGTGCCAGCAGTCCGAACAGGGTGGCTGAAGCTTTCTTT	CASSPNRVAEAFF
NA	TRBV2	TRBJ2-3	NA	TGTGCCAGCAGTGAAGGTTTGGCAATGGCAGATACGCAGTATTTT	CASSEGLAMADTQYF
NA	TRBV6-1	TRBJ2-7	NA	TGTGCCAGCAGAATAGTGGACGAGCAGTACTTC	CASRIVDEQYF
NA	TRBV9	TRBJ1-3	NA	TGTGCCAGCAGCGTAGAAGTAGGAGGTGGAAACACCATATATTTT	CASSVEVGGGNTIYF
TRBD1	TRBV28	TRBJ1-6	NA	TGTGCCAGCAGGGGGACAGAGAAAAATTCACCCCTCCACTTT	CASRGTEKNSPLHF
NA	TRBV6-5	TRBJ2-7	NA	TGTGCCAGCAGTCTCCGGGATTCCGATTACGAGCAGTACTTC	CASSLRDSDYEQYF
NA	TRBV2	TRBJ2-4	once	TGTGCCAGCAGTGTACTCCCAGGGGGGGCCAAAAACATTCAGTACTTC	CASSVLPGGAKNIQYF
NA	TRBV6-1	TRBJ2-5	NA	TGTGTCAGCAGTGAGGGCAGGGGATCGGAGACCCAGTACTTC	CVSSEGRGSETQYF
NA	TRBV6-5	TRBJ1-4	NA	TGTGCCAGCAGATTGCCGGGAGAAAATGAAAAACTGTTTTTT	CASRLPGENEKLFF
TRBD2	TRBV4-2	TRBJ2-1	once	TGTGCCAGCAGCCAAGAACTAGCGGGATCTAATGAGCAGTTCTTC	CASSQELAGSNEQFF
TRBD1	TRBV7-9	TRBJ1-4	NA	TGTGCCAGCAGCCCCGGGACAGGGACCCAACTGTTTTTT	CASSPGTGTQLFF
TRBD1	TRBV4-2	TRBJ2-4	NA	TGTGCCAGCAGCCAAGAGGGACAGGGAAACATTCAGTACTTC	CASSQEGQGNIQYF
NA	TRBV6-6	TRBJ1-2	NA	TGTGCCAGCAGTTACGCACAGCAGGGGTCCTATGGCTACACCTTC	CASSYAQQGSYGYTF
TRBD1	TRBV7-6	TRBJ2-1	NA	TGTGCCAGCAGCTTAGCAGCAGGGGGTGGTGATGAGCAGTTCTTC	CASSLAAGGGDEQFF
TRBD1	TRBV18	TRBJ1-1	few	TGTGCCAGCTCACCAATACAGGGGGTAGGAAACACTGAAGCTTTCTTT	CASSPIQGVGNTEAFF
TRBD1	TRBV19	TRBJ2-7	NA	TGTGCCAGTAGCAGAGGACAGGGACACTACTACGAGCAGTACTTC	CASSRGQGHYYEQYF
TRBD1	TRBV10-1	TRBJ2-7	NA	TGCGCCAGCAGTGAGCCGGGACAGGGAGTTATCCTACCTAACTCCTACGAGCAGTACTTC	CASSEPGQGVILPNSYEQYF
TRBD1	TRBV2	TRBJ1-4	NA	TGTGCCAGCAGTGCTCGTAGGGACAGGACTGTAGTAAAACTGTTTTTT	CASSARRDRTVVKLFF
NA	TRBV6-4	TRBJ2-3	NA	TGTGCCAGCAGTCAGGGGGAGGCAGATACGCAGTATTTT	CASSQGEADTQYF
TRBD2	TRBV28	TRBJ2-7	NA	TGTGCCAGCAGTAGTAGCGGGAGGTTCTCCTACGAGCAGTACTTC	CASSSSGRFSYEQYF
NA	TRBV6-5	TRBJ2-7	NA	TGTGCCAGCCGACAAGAAATGGACGGGGACTACGAGCAGTACTTC	CASRQEMDGDYEQYF
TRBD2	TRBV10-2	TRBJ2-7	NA	TGCGCCAGCAGCGGGACTAGCGGGAGCTACGAGCAGTACTTC	CASSGTSGSYEQYF
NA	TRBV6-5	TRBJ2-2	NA	TGTGCCAGCAGTTACTTACGACAGAACACCGGGGAGCTGTTTTTT	CASSYLRQNTGELFF
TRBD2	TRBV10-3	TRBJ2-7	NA	TGTGCCATCAGTGAATCTAGCGGGAGGTTCTACGAGCAGTACTTC	CAISESSGRFYEQYF
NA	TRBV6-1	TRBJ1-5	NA	TGTGCCAGCAGCAGGGGTAGCAATCAGCCCCAGCATTTT	CASSRGSNQPQHF
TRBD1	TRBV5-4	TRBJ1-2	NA	TGTGCCAGCAGCTCACCGACAGGGGTCTATGGCTACACCTTC	CASSSPTGVYGYTF
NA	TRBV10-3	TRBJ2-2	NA	TGTGCCATCAGTGAGAACCTAGCGAGCACCGGGGAGCTGTTTTTT	CAISENLASTGELFF
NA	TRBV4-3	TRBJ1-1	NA	TGCGCCAGCACCCAATCAGGCAGCAACACTGAAGCTTTCTTT	CASTQSGSNTEAFF
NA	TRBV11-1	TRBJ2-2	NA	TGTGCCAGCAGCTTAGTCCGCACCGGGGAGCTGTTTTTT	CASSLVRTGELFF
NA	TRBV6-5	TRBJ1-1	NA	TGTGCCAGCAGTTACGGGACGGGAGGAGTGAACACTGAAGCTTTCTTT	CASSYGTGGVNTEAFF